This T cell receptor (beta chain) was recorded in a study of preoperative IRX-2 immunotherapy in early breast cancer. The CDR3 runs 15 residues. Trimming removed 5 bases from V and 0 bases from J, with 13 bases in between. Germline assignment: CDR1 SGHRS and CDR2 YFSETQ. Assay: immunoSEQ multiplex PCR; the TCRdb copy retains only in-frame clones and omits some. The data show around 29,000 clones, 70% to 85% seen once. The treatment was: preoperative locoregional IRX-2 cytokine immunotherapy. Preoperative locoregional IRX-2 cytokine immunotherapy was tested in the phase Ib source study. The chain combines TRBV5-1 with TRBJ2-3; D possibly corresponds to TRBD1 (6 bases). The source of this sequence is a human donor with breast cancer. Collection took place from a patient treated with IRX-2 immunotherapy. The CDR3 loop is CASRSHGTSTDTQYF. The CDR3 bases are TGCGCCAGCAGGTCTCATGGGACAAGCACAGATACGCAGTATTTT.